Following are 27 T cell receptor beta chains from one sample sequenced in a study of T cell responses to AZD1222 COVID-19 vaccine. Some clones are missing from TCRdb's copy, which holds only in-frame ones; the method was immunoSEQ multiplex PCR. The sample includes about 120,000 clones, about 90% of them seen just once. The sequenced sample was peripheral blood, obtained on day 0 of AZD1222 vaccination. Source of these receptors: an adult in good health.

The V call is TRBV27, the J call TRBJ2-3, with no clear D. The length of the CDR3 is 15 residues. V lost 4 bases and J 2 bases, leaving 13 bases between the germline ends. Germline V gene lookup returns CDR1 MNHEY and CDR2 SMNVEV (reference sequence). The CDR3, as DNA: TGTGCCAGCAGTTCTATAGCCACCCACACAGATACGCAGTATTTT. Translation gives CASSSIATHTDTQYF.

This chain uses TRBV5-5 with TRBJ2-3; unclear D gene. Trimming left V 6 bases short and J 6 bases short, with 17 bases between. Germline assignment: CDR1 SGHKS and CDR2 YYEKEE (reference sequence). There are 14 residues in the CDR3. CDR3 sequence reads: CASNLLVGLDTQYF. CDR3 DNA: TGTGCCAGCAACCTACTTGTGGGTCTTGATACGCAGTATTTT. The variable domain in full, with the rest retrieved from reference TRBV5-5 and TRBJ2-3, is DAGVTQSPTHLIKTRGQQVTLRCSPISGHKSVSWYQQVLGQGPQFIFQYYEKEERGRGNFPDRFSARQFPNYSSELNVNALLLGDSALYLCASNLLVGLDTQYFGPGTRLTVL.

CDR3 coding DNA: TGCAGCGTTGAGGTCAGGGGCCCCACTGAAGCTTTCTTT. Translating gives CSVEVRGPTEAFF. This chain joins TRBV29-1 and TRBJ1-1; D perhaps matches TRBD1 (6 bases). The V end was cut by 3 bases, the J end by 4 bases, with 12 bases between. The CDR3 loop spans 13 amino acids. From germline, CDR1 is SQVTM and CDR2 ANQGSEA.

Comment on this clone: Germline is not matched at one junction end, which may reflect a read error. V usage is TRBV7-7 and J usage is TRBJ1-1; the match to TRBD1 covers 8 bases. The CDR3 covers 12 residues. CDR1 SSHAT and CDR2 FNYEAQ come from the germline V gene (reference sequence). For the CDR3, the DNA is TGTGCTAGCAGAAACAGGGGGAGAAAAGCTTTCTTT. Amino acids: CASRNRGRKAFF.

The chain carries TRBV3-1 (or the pseudogene TRBV3-2) and TRBJ1-3; D unresolved. The CDR3 spans 16 residues. CDR1 and CDR2 (germline): LGHDT, YNNKEL (reference sequence). V shed 4 bases and J shed 0 bases, with 13 bases lying between them. CDR3 protein: CASSLRAPNSGNTIYF. The CDR3, as DNA: TGTGCCAGCAGCCTCCGGGCCCCAAACTCTGGAAACACCATATATTTT.

The chain employs TRBV7-2 and TRBJ2-1; TRBD2 agrees at 14 bases. The ends lost 2 bases at V and 5 bases at J; junction bases unmatched: 11. In germline, CDR1 is SGHTA, CDR2 FQGNSA. There are 19 residues in the CDR3. In DNA form, the CDR3 reads TGTGCCAGCAGCTTACGACCCGGGACTAGCGGGGGAAAAGACAATGAGCAGTTCTTC. Its protein is CASSLRPGTSGGKDNEQFF.

The chain is built from TRBV27 and TRBJ2-1, with D possibly TRBD1 on 6 matching bases. The V and J ends lost 4 bases and 5 bases respectively, with 21 bases between them. The germline CDR1 and CDR2 sequences are MNHEY and SMNVEV (reference sequence). This CDR3 contains 17 residues. The CDR3 region is CASSSTGIFAYDNEQFF. The CDR3 DNA reads as TGTGCCAGCAGTTCGACAGGAATATTCGCCTATGACAATGAGCAGTTCTTC.

The genes are TRBV28 and TRBJ1-2, with 9 bases identical to TRBD1. This CDR3 is 14 amino acids long. Germline lookup yields CDR1 MDHEN and CDR2 SYDVKM. J lost 8 bases, V lost 2 bases, and 6 bases had no gene match. CDR3 DNA sequence: TGTGCCAGCAGTTTACAAACAGGGGGCGGAGGCTACACCTTC. Translation gives CASSLQTGGGGYTF.

The chain recombines TRBV5-7 with TRBJ2-7; possible D gene TRBD1, 6 bases. TRBV5-7 is sorted into the ORF group, with uncertain function. V lost 3 bases to trimming and J lost 3 bases, with 22 bases between them. The CDR3 consists of 17 residues. This CDR3 reads CASSYRQEVCLDYEQYF. The CDR3, as DNA: TGTGCCAGCAGCTACCGACAGGAGGTCTGTTTAGACTACGAGCAGTACTTC.

This sequence joins TRBV30 and TRBJ2-2, with a possible D match to TRBD2 (5 bases). The CDR3 contains 14 residues. Germline V lookup: CDR1 GTSNPN, CDR2 SVGIG (reference sequence). CDR3 sequence reads: CARRALKNTGELFF. The CDR3 DNA sequence: TGTGCAAGGCGGGCCCTCAAGAACACCGGGGAGCTGTTTTTT.

This chain joins TRBV5-6 and TRBJ1-5; D is perhaps TRBD1 (5 bases). Germline CDR1 reads SGHDT; CDR2 reads YYEEEE. The length of the CDR3 is 17 residues. V was cut by 0 bases and J by 1 base, with 14 bases left in between. Here the CDR3 DNA reads TGTGCCAGCAGCTTGGGGAGCCGGGGGAGCAGCAATCAGCCCCAGCATTTT. This gives the protein CASSLGSRGSSNQPQHF.

This chain uses TRBV30 with TRBJ2-1; D not certain. Germline V gene lookup returns CDR1 GTSNPN and CDR2 SVGIG (reference sequence). V dropped 1 base and J dropped 0 bases, with 7 bases sitting between them. The CDR3 covers 14 residues. CDR3 DNA sequence: TGTGCCTGGAGTGCCGAAAGCTCCTACAATGAGCAGTTCTTC. This translates into CAWSAESSYNEQFF.

The chain links TRBV7-9 to TRBJ2-3; D gene uncertain. The ends were cut back, 4 bases at V and 3 bases at J, with 11 bases in the middle. Germline V gives CDR1 SEHNR, CDR2 FQNEAQ (reference sequence). The CDR3 spans 14 residues. CDR3 amino acids: CASSSSTGTDTQYF. The CDR3 DNA reads as TGTGCCAGCAGCTCCTCCACTGGAACAGATACGCAGTATTTT. Complete variable domain (other parts from reference TRBV7-9 and TRBJ2-3): DTGVSQNPRHKITKRGQNVTFRCDPISEHNRLYWYRQTLGQGPEFLTYFQNEAQLEKSRLLSDRFSAERPKGSFSTLEIQRTEQGDSAMYLCASSSSTGTDTQYFGPGTRLTVL.

The V gene is TRBV5-1, the J gene TRBJ2-1; 8 nucleotides line up with TRBD2. V trimming: 0 bases; J trimming: 4 bases; junction bases outside the gene matches: 3. Germline lookup yields CDR1 SGHRS and CDR2 YFSETQ. The length of the CDR3 is 15 residues. The CDR3 loop is CASSLATSGYNEQFF. As DNA, the CDR3 is TGCGCCAGCAGCTTGGCCACTAGCGGTTACAATGAGCAGTTCTTC.

The chain uses TRBV4-1 and TRBJ2-7; no clear D gene. Germline CDR1 is MGHRA and CDR2 is YSYEKL. The ends were cut back, 0 bases at V and 0 bases at J, with 6 bases in the middle. The CDR3 is 14 residues long. DNA of the CDR3: TGCGCCAGCAGCCAAGAGTGGGGCTCCTACGAGCAGTACTTC. It translates to CASSQEWGSYEQYF.

The rearrangement links TRBV7-9 to TRBJ2-7, with TRBD1 identical over 11 bases. The CDR3 runs to 15 residues. CDR1 and CDR2 (germline): SEHNR, FQNEAQ (reference sequence). Germline trimming cut 5 bases from V and 3 bases from J; bases unmatched to any gene: 6. The DNA of the CDR3 is TGTGCCAGCAGCACCCCGGGACAGGGGGACTACGAGCAGTACTTC. Amino acids: CASSTPGQGDYEQYF.

The gene calls are TRBV28 and TRBJ1-5; a possible D gene is TRBD1 (6 bases). Germline CDR1 and CDR2: MDHEN and SYDVKM. The CDR3 consists of 11 residues. V was clipped by 6 bases and J by 7 bases, with 7 bases between them. As DNA, the CDR3 is TGTGCCAGCAGCAGGGGACAGCCCCAGCATTTT. It codes for CASSRGQPQHF.

The V gene is TRBV3-1 (or the pseudogene TRBV3-2), the J gene TRBJ2-7, with TRBD1 identical over 9 bases. After removal of 5 bases from V and 6 bases from J, the junction contained 8 bases not matched to a gene. In germline, CDR1 is LGHDT, CDR2 YNNKEL (reference sequence). The CDR3 loop spans 14 amino acids. The CDR3 loop reads CASSSAGTGSEQYF. The CDR3 DNA is TGTGCCAGCAGCTCAGCCGGGACAGGGTCCGAGCAGTACTTC.

The CDR3 DNA reads as TGTGCCAGCAGTCGCCTCGGGCAGGGCAAAAACATTCAGTACTTC. Translated: CASSRLGQGKNIQYF. The chain employs TRBV6-5 and TRBJ2-4; D is possibly TRBD1 (5 bases). Germline CDR1 is MNHEY and CDR2 is SVGAGI. CDR3 length: 15 amino acids. V dropped 5 bases and J dropped 3 bases, with 14 bases sitting between them.

This clone has a handful of counts. This chain links TRBV7-9 with TRBJ1-1; D might be TRBD1 (5 bases). The CDR3 has 14 residues. Trimming removed 1 base at V and 4 bases at J, with 10 bases between. Germline-derived CDR1 and CDR2 are SEHNR and FQNEAQ (reference sequence). This CDR3 reads CASSLGLGGTEAFF. CDR3 DNA: TGTGCCAGCAGCTTAGGTTTGGGGGGCACTGAAGCTTTCTTT. Full variable domain (missing parts from reference TRBV7-9 and TRBJ1-1): DTGVSQNPRHKITKRGQNVTFRCDPISEHNRLYWYRQTLGQGPEFLTYFQNEAQLEKSRLLSDRFSAERPKGSFSTLEIQRTEQGDSAMYLCASSLGLGGTEAFFGQGTRLTVV.

The CDR3: CASRDRDNQPQHF. In nucleotides, the CDR3 is TGTGCCAGCCGGGACAGGGACAATCAGCCCCAGCATTTT. The V gene is TRBV6-5, the J gene TRBJ1-5; 9 positions agree with TRBD1. With V trimmed by 8 bases and J by 3 bases, 2 bases remained unmatched. CDR1 is MNHEY, CDR2 SVGAGI, per germline. There are 13 residues in the CDR3.

V is TRBV12-5 and J is TRBJ2-3; D may be TRBD1 or TRBD2 (5 bases each). Germline V gene data show CDR1 as LGHNT and CDR2 as FRNRAP. The CDR3 has 15 residues. Between the trimmed V and J ends, which lost 6 bases and 0 bases, there was a span of 13 bases. CDR3 nucleotide sequence: TGTGCTAGTGGCCTGAGGGACCGTAGCACAGATACGCAGTATTTT. Amino acids: CASGLRDRSTDTQYF.

The chain uses TRBV7-2 and TRBJ2-7; D remains ambiguous. Germline V gene data show CDR1 as SGHTA and CDR2 as FQGNSA. The CDR3 totals 13 residues. V was trimmed by 5 bases and J by 6 bases, leaving 14 bases between them. The CDR3 sequence is CASSKDVGGEQYF. DNA of the CDR3: TGTGCCAGCAGCAAGGACGTTGGCGGCGAGCAGTACTTC.

This chain joins TRBV24-1 and TRBJ2-3; D gene uncertain. Trimming removed 0 bases at V and 6 bases at J, with 12 bases between. The CDR3 covers 15 residues. Germline V CDR1 and CDR2: KGHDR, SFDVKD. Written as DNA, the CDR3 is TGTGCCACCAGTGATTTGCTTGGCGGTGCCGATACGCAGTATTTT. It yields the protein CATSDLLGGADTQYF.

The chain uses TRBV5-6 and TRBJ1-1; D is uncertain. The CDR3 spans 15 residues. Germline lookup yields CDR1 SGHDT and CDR2 YYEEEE. V was cut by 2 bases and J by 3 bases, with 14 bases left in between. CDR3 residues: CASSFDVLGHTEAFF. The CDR3, as DNA: TGTGCCAGCAGCTTTGATGTCCTAGGCCACACTGAAGCTTTCTTT. The variable domain in full, completed from reference TRBV5-6 and TRBJ1-1, reads DAGVTQSPTHLIKTRGQQVTLRCSPKSGHDTVSWYQQALGQGPQFIFQYYEEEERQRGNFPDRFSGHQFPNYSSELNVNALLLGDSALYLCASSFDVLGHTEAFFGQGTRLTVV.

The V call is TRBV19, the J call TRBJ2-5; 10 positions agree with TRBD2. Germline V CDR1 and CDR2: LNHDA, SQIVND (reference sequence). Trimming cost V 4 bases and J 4 bases; bases outside gene matches: 9. The length of the CDR3 is 16 residues. The DNA of the CDR3 is TGTGCCAGTAGTACGGAGAGCGGGAGGGTCGCAGAGACCCAGTACTTC. It specifies CASSTESGRVAETQYF.

This rearrangement joins TRBV28 to TRBJ1-4; unclear D gene. In germline, CDR1 is MDHEN, CDR2 SYDVKM. This CDR3 spans 12 amino acids. Trimming left V 3 bases short and J 7 bases short, with 6 bases between. The CDR3 DNA reads as TGTGCCAGCAGTTTGTTAGGTGAAAAACTGTTTTTT. As protein: CASSLLGEKLFF.